This passage covers 9 T cell receptor beta chains from one sample sequenced in a study of early stage breast cancer tumors. TCRdb's copy holds only in-frame clones and misses some; the assay was immunoSEQ multiplex PCR. This sample has approximately 54,000 clones, with about 77% found just once. What was sequenced was blood. The receptors come from a person aged 35-55 years with breast cancer.

The rearrangement joins TRBV6-5 to TRBJ2-2; D not certain. The length of the CDR3 is 15 residues. Trimming pared 0 bases from V and 0 bases from J, leaving 5 bases between. CDR1 and CDR2 (germline): MNHEY, SVGAGI. CDR3 DNA sequence: TGTGCCAGCAGTTACTCTCCGGCGAACACCGGGGAGCTGTTTTTT. Translated: CASSYSPANTGELFF.

The chain employs TRBV11-2 and TRBJ2-3, with D unclear. Trimming pared 5 bases from V and 1 base from J, leaving 1 base between. The length of the CDR3 is 11 residues. CDR1 and CDR2 from the germline V gene are SGHAT and FQNNGV. The CDR3 nucleotides read TGTGCCAGCAGCCGCACAGATACGCAGTATTTT. This codes for CASSRTDTQYF. The full variable domain, in which reference TRBV11-2 and TRBJ2-3 provide the parts outside the CDR3, is EAGVAQSPRYKIIEKRQSVAFWCNPISGHATLYWYQQILGQGPKLLIQFQNNGVVDDSQLPKDRFSAERLKGVDSTLKIQPAKLEDSAVYLCASSRTDTQYFGPGTRLTVL.

J is TRBJ1-5 and V is TRBV4-1; possibly TRBD1 for D (5 bases). Germline lookup yields CDR1 MGHRA and CDR2 YSYEKL. There are 19 residues in the CDR3. The V end was cut by 0 bases, the J end by 0 bases, with 18 bases between. The CDR3 loop is CASSQEAFLGEYSNQPQHF. The DNA for the CDR3 is TGCGCCAGCAGCCAAGAGGCCTTCTTGGGGGAATATAGCAATCAGCCCCAGCATTTT.

This chain connects TRBV11-1 to TRBJ2-5; D is uncertain. The CDR3 extends over 12 amino acids. Germline CDR1 is SGHAT and CDR2 is FQDESV (reference sequence). The V and J ends lost 5 bases and 5 bases respectively, with 9 bases between them. CDR3 DNA sequence: TGTGCCAGCAGCACTGACCGGGAGACCCAGTACTTC. As protein: CASSTDRETQYF.

The table lists this clone with a count of one. The chain uses TRBV9 and TRBJ2-1; TRBD2 aligns across 7 bases. The CDR3 sequence is 15 residues long. The trim removed 4 bases at V and 4 bases at J, leaving 8 bases unmatched. Germline V gene lookup returns CDR1 SGDLS and CDR2 YYNGEE. The DNA for the CDR3 is TGTGCCAGCAGCCCTGACGGGAGGCCATACAATGAGCAGTTCTTC. It encodes CASSPDGRPYNEQFF.

The CDR3 sequence: CASSPDRAYGYTF. The CDR3 region has the DNA TGTGCCAGCTCCCCGGACAGGGCGTATGGCTACACCTTC. This chain joins TRBV18 and TRBJ1-2, with 8 bases matching TRBD1. The germline CDR1 and CDR2 sequences are KGHSH and LQKENI. This CDR3 is built from 13 residues. V lost 6 bases, J lost 5 bases, and 5 bases stayed unmatched.

The chain has TRBV27 and TRBJ1-4; D remains unclear. The CDR3 spans 15 residues. Germline lookup yields CDR1 MNHEY and CDR2 SMNVEV (reference sequence). V gave up 5 bases and J gave up 0 bases, with 10 bases separating them. The CDR3 nucleotides are TGTGCCAGCAGTCCGTATGCTTCAACTAATGAAAAACTGTTTTTT. Its protein is CASSPYASTNEKLFF. The variable domain in full, completed from reference TRBV27 and TRBJ1-4, reads EAQVTQNPRYLITVTGKKLTVTCSQNMNHEYMSWYRQDPGLGLRQIYYSMNVEVTDKGDVPEGYKVSRKEKRNFPLILESPSPNQTSLYFCASSPYASTNEKLFFGSGTQLSVL.

CDR3 protein: CATGTGGEAFF. The CDR3 nucleotides read TGTGCCACCGGGACAGGGGGTGAAGCTTTCTTT. The chain recombines TRBV19 with TRBJ1-1, with 11 bases that match TRBD1. The V gene end was trimmed by 10 bases and the J gene end by 7 bases; junction bases not matched to a gene: 2. The V gene's germline CDR1 is LNHDA and CDR2 SQIVND (reference sequence). The CDR3 runs 11 residues.

V is TRBV30 and J is TRBJ2-5; 14 bases are shared with TRBD2. The ends lost 3 bases at V and 9 bases at J; junction bases unmatched: 9. There are 15 residues in the CDR3. CDR1 is GTSNPN, CDR2 SVGIG, per germline (reference sequence). The CDR3 DNA reads TGTGCCTGGAGGGCCGGGACTAGCGGGAGAGGGCCCCAGTACTTC. This sequence encodes CAWRAGTSGRGPQYF.